This T cell receptor beta chain appears in the sequencing data of a study of PD-1 blockade in classical Hodgkin lymphoma. Study-wide results and caveats: Why repertoires differed is undefined; disease activity or prior therapy possibly contributed.

After autologous stem cell transplantation all patients relapsed, and prior brentuximab vedotin exposure differed between cohorts. Measured with immunoSEQ multiplex PCR; TCRdb has only the in-frame clones, and not every one. Of approximately 100,000 clones in the sample, around 89% were seen once. Regarding this clone: Antigen: not known.

The sample here was peripheral blood mononuclear cells (PBMCs), taken before the second cycle of nivolumab. This sequence was found in a human donor with classical Hodgkin lymphoma.

CDR3 sequence reads: CASSLKDRARLWGEQYF. The CDR3 bases are TGTGCCAGCAGTTTAAAGGACAGGGCTCGGCTATGGGGCGAGCAGTACTTC. The rearrangement uses TRBV28 and TRBJ2-7; 8 bases fit TRBD1. This CDR3 region has 17 residues. Germline values: CDR1 MDHEN, CDR2 SYDVKM. Germline trimming cut 2 bases from V and 6 bases from J; bases unmatched to any gene: 15.